Below are 23 T cell receptor beta chains sequenced from a single sample in a study of cytomegalovirus exposure and HLA in healthy donors. PCR employed 60 Vbeta and 13 Jbeta primers. Sequenced by immunoSEQ multiplex PCR; TCRdb stores in-frame clones only, minus some. The sample has roughly 180,000 clones, 77% seen once. The specimen sequenced was PBMCs. The source of these receptors is a young man in good health and CMV-seronegative.

The rearrangement joins TRBV2 to TRBJ1-2, with 7 bases fitting TRBD1. In germline, CDR1 is SNHLY, CDR2 FYNNEI. This CDR3 spans 14 amino acids. The junction had 6 bases not matched to a gene; V was cut back by 4 bases and J by 4 bases. The CDR3 here is CASSGGTGAYGYTF. The CDR3 bases are TGTGCCAGCAGTGGGGGCACAGGGGCCTATGGCTACACCTTC.

This chain links TRBV5-4 with TRBJ1-1; no clear D. The V and J ends lost 1 base and 1 base respectively, with 5 bases between them. The CDR3 contains 13 residues. Germline loops: CDR1 SGHNT, CDR2 YYREEE (reference sequence). The CDR3 DNA is TGTGCCAGCAGCTTGTTCCAGAACACTGAAGCTTTCTTT. Translating gives CASSLFQNTEAFF. The variable domain in full, completed from reference TRBV5-4 and TRBJ1-1, reads ETGVTQSPTHLIKTRGQQVTLRCSSQSGHNTVSWYQQALGQGPQFIFQYYREEENGRGNFPPRFSGLQFPNYSSELNVNALELDDSALYLCASSLFQNTEAFFGQGTRLTVV.

The V gene is TRBV21-1, the J gene TRBJ2-3; the table's TRBD1 call for D was not verified on the DNA. TRBV21-1 corresponds to a pseudogene. This CDR3 spans 13 amino acids. CDR3 loop: CASSPRGQETQYF. Here the CDR3 DNA reads TGTGCCAGCAGCCCACGAGGACAGGAGACGCAGTATTTT.

The sample holds a few counts of this clone. This chain uses TRBV7-3 with TRBJ1-1, with TRBD1 matching 8 bases. The CDR3 has 18 amino acids. The junction had 15 bases not matched to a gene; V was cut back by 3 bases and J by 3 bases. Germline CDR1 SGHTA, CDR2 FQGTGA. DNA of the CDR3: TGTGCCAGCAGCTTCGTCCCCAGGGGGCGAGGAGGGGACACTGAAGCTTTCTTT. It is translated as CASSFVPRGRGGDTEAFF. Looking up the rest from reference TRBV7-3 and TRBJ1-1 gives the full variable domain: GAGVSQTPSNKVTEKGKYVELRCDPISGHTALYWYRQSLGQGPEFLIYFQGTGAADDSGLPNDRFFAVRPEGSVSTLKIQRTERGDSAVYLCASSFVPRGRGGDTEAFFGQGTRLTVV.

The V and J genes are TRBV5-1 and TRBJ2-1, with TRBD2 matching 11 bases. Germline V gene lookup returns CDR1 SGHRS and CDR2 YFSETQ. The CDR3 is 15 residues long. With 5 bases clipped from V and 4 bases from J, the junction kept 5 bases outside the gene matches. CDR3 DNA sequence: TGCGCCAGCAGTGGAACTAGCGGGGGTTACAATGAGCAGTTCTTC. This gives the protein CASSGTSGGYNEQFF.

V is TRBV21-1 and J is TRBJ1-1; the table's D call TRBD1 went unverified against the DNA. TRBV21-1 is flagged as a pseudogene. CDR3 length: 15 amino acids. The CDR3 DNA reads as TGTGCCAGCAGCAAAGGGGGACAGGGGGCGAGTGAAGCTTTCTTT. It translates to CASSKGGQGASEAFF.

The rearrangement links TRBV10-3 to TRBJ1-5, with 7 bases fitting TRBD1. The length of the CDR3 is 15 residues. From germline, CDR1 is ENHRY and CDR2 SYGVKD. V lost 2 bases, J lost 10 bases, and 11 bases stayed unmatched. The CDR3 DNA sequence: TGTGCCATCAGTGAGGAAGGGAGCCAGGGGGGACCCCAGCATTTT. It is translated as CAISEEGSQGGPQHF.

A word on this clone: Other DNA sequences in the same sample also yield this CDR3. The chain uses TRBV6-6 and TRBJ1-1; possibly TRBD1 for D (6 bases). This CDR3 is built from 14 residues. V lost 2 bases, J lost 0 bases, and 7 bases lay in between. Germline-derived CDR1 and CDR2 are MNHNY and SVGAGI (reference sequence). The CDR3 region is CASSYGTLNTEAFF. The DNA of the CDR3 is TGTGCCAGCAGTTACGGGACATTGAACACTGAAGCTTTCTTT.

This clone came up many times. The chain uses TRBV7-2 and TRBJ2-1; 7 nucleotides align to TRBD1. Germline V gives CDR1 SGHTA, CDR2 FQGNSA. The CDR3 has 16 amino acids. V was clipped by 5 bases and J by 0 bases; unmatched bases: 7. In DNA, the CDR3 is TGTGCCAGCAGCCACCTGACAGGGAGCTCCTACAATGAGCAGTTCTTC. Amino acids: CASSHLTGSSYNEQFF.

For the CDR3, the DNA is TGTGCCAGCAGCTCGGACAGGGTTCCCTACGAGCAGTACTTC. This codes for CASSSDRVPYEQYF. V and J are TRBV5-8 and TRBJ2-7, with TRBD1 matching 8 bases. V lost 3 bases, J lost 2 bases, and 4 bases stayed unmatched. CDR1 and CDR2 (germline): SGHTS, YDEGEE. The CDR3 has 14 amino acids. Full variable domain (rest looked up from reference TRBV5-8 and TRBJ2-7): EAGVTQSPTHLIKTRGQQATLRCSPISGHTSVYWYQQALGLGLQFLLWYDEGEERNRGNFPPRFSGRQFPNYSSELNVNALELEDSALYLCASSSDRVPYEQYFGPGTRLTVT.

The chain has TRBV9 and TRBJ2-2; TRBD2 agrees at 8 bases. The V segment lost 2 bases and the J segment 9 bases; nucleotides outside the gene matches: 12. The CDR3 spans 16 residues. Germline V gives CDR1 SGDLS, CDR2 YYNGEE. The CDR3, as DNA: TGTGCCAGCAGCGTTTCCGGACTAGCCTTGCCCCGGGAGCTGTTTTTT. Translated: CASSVSGLALPRELFF.

The chain is built from TRBV9 and TRBJ2-1; TRBD2 matches at 8 bases. The length of the CDR3 is 19 residues. V lost 4 bases and J lost 2; bases outside the gene matches: 17. The germline gives CDR1 SGDLS, CDR2 YYNGEE. CDR3 sequence (DNA): TGTGCCAGCAGCTCCGCCCACCCGGGGGGACTAGTCACCTACAATGAGCAGTTCTTC. Its protein is CASSSAHPGGLVTYNEQFF.

V and J are TRBV6-1 and TRBJ2-7; 8 bases map to TRBD2. The length of the CDR3 is 15 residues. The ends lost 3 bases at V and 0 bases at J; junction bases unmatched: 4. Germline V gives CDR1 MNHNS, CDR2 SASEGT. The CDR3 DNA is TGTGCCAGCAGTGATGAACTAGCGGACTCCTACGAGCAGTACTTC. Translation gives CASSDELADSYEQYF.

This sequence joins TRBV14 and TRBJ2-5; 9 positions agree with TRBD2. Germline-derived CDR1 and CDR2 are SGHDN and FVKESK. J was trimmed by 5 bases and V by 1 base; bases with no gene match: 5. The CDR3 is 15 residues long. CDR3 amino acids: CASSQGSGSAETQYF. The CDR3 region has the DNA TGTGCCAGCAGCCAAGGTAGCGGGAGTGCTGAGACCCAGTACTTC.

The chain combines TRBV27 with TRBJ2-5; TRBD1 matches at 9 bases. Germline CDR1 reads MNHEY; CDR2 reads SMNVEV (reference sequence). Trimming removed 5 bases from V and 1 base from J; junction bases left unmatched: 5. The CDR3 is 15 amino acids. CDR3 coding DNA: TGTGCCAGCAGTGGGACAGGGTCCGCCCAAGAGACCCAGTACTTC. It is translated as CASSGTGSAQETQYF.

V gene TRBV25-1 combines with J gene TRBJ1-6, with 9 bases that match TRBD1. Looked up from germline, CDR1 is MGHDK and CDR2 is SYGVNS. Losses at the gene ends were 7 bases for V and 4 bases for J; bases not matched to a gene: 5. The CDR3 has 15 amino acids. The CDR3, as DNA: TGTGCCAGCACGGGACAGGGAATATATAATTCACCCCTCCACTTT. Its protein product is CASTGQGIYNSPLHF.

The gene calls are TRBV5-1 and TRBJ1-2; TRBD1 is a possible D gene (6 bases). The V gene's germline CDR1 is SGHRS and CDR2 YFSETQ. V was pared by 3 bases and J by 2 bases, with 20 bases between. This CDR3 has 17 residues. The CDR3 coding sequence is TGCGCCAGCAGCTCGTCTTTATTGGGGGCTAAAAACTATGGCTACACCTTC. Its protein is CASSSSLLGAKNYGYTF.

The chain combines TRBV5-1 with TRBJ1-2, with TRBD1 identical over 7 bases. This CDR3 region has 13 residues. The V segment lost 3 bases and the J segment 8 bases; nucleotides outside the gene matches: 7. Germline CDR1 and CDR2: SGHRS and YFSETQ. The CDR3 region is CASSSDRWGGYTF. In DNA form, the CDR3 reads TGCGCCAGCAGCTCGGACAGGTGGGGCGGCTACACCTTC.

The rearrangement uses TRBV6-1 and TRBJ1-5; 9 nucleotides match TRBD1. Germline loops: CDR1 MNHNS, CDR2 SASEGT. J gave up 7 bases and V 0 bases, and 4 bases lay outside the gene matches. This CDR3 has 15 residues. The CDR3 nucleotides are TGTGCCAGCAGTGAAGCGGGGACAGGGAGCCAGCCCCAGCATTTT. It yields the protein CASSEAGTGSQPQHF.

The chain uses TRBV2 and TRBJ2-3; 9 bases align to TRBD2. CDR1 SNHLY and CDR2 FYNNEI come from the germline V gene. This CDR3 has 15 amino acids. V shed 2 bases, J shed 1 base, and the junction held 1 base outside the gene matches. The CDR3 coding sequence is TGTGCCAGCAGTGAACAGCGGGGGGGCACAGATACGCAGTATTTT. This gives the protein CASSEQRGGTDTQYF.

The chain combines TRBV13 with TRBJ2-5; 7 bases are a match to TRBD1. The CDR3 covers 15 residues. CDR1 PRHDT and CDR2 FYEKMQ come from the germline V gene (reference sequence). Trimming at V came to 7 bases and at J to 2 bases, leaving 10 bases not matched to a gene. The CDR3 DNA reads as TGTGCCAGCATCGGGAACAGGGGTCCACAAGAGACCCAGTACTTC. This sequence encodes CASIGNRGPQETQYF.

The chain combines TRBV19 with TRBJ2-7, with 10 nucleotides matching TRBD2. The CDR3 covers 15 residues. Germline values: CDR1 LNHDA, CDR2 SQIVND (reference sequence). V trimming: 6 bases; J trimming: 1 base; junction bases outside the gene matches: 6. The CDR3 DNA follows: TGTGCCAGTAGCGGGGGACTAGCGATTTCCTACGAGCAGTACTTC. It is translated as CASSGGLAISYEQYF.

This chain joins TRBV4-3 and TRBJ1-1; no firm D call. In germline, CDR1 is LGHNA, CDR2 YSLEER. There are 15 residues in the CDR3. Trimming removed 0 bases at V and 3 bases at J, with 11 bases between. The CDR3 nucleotides read TGCGCCAGCAGCCAAGATGGCAGCGGCTACACTGAAGCTTTCTTT. It specifies CASSQDGSGYTEAFF.